The 6 T cell receptor beta chains below were found in one sample sequenced in a study of shared clonotypes between healthy human individuals. CD8 cells regarded as naive lacked CD45RO, were positively chosen for CCR7, and omitted terminally differentiated effector memory CD45RA+ cells. TCRdb's copy holds only in-frame clones and misses some; the assay was immunoSEQ multiplex PCR. Among approximately 2,200,000 clones listed, approximately 94% were seen once. The sample comprised naive CD8+ T cells from PBMCs. These receptor sequences come from a man younger than 35 in good health. Some clones in this sample may be carry-over from other donors' samples.

V usage is TRBV7-6 and J usage is TRBJ2-1; possibly TRBD2 for D (6 bases). The CDR3 is made up of 17 amino acids. The ends were cut back, 5 bases at V and 4 bases at J, with 21 bases in the middle. Per the germline V gene, CDR1 is SGHVS and CDR2 is FNYEAQ. CDR3 residues: CASSPTPTRRGYNEQFF. For the CDR3, the DNA is TGTGCCAGCAGCCCTACCCCCACTAGGAGGGGATACAATGAGCAGTTCTTC.

J is TRBJ1-2 and V is TRBV28; a weak D match, TRBD1 (6 bases). Germline values: CDR1 MDHEN, CDR2 SYDVKM. This CDR3 contains 13 residues. Trimming left V 5 bases short and J 4 bases short, with 11 bases between. This CDR3 is CASSGQTTYGYTF. DNA of the CDR3: TGTGCCAGCAGTGGACAGACTACCTATGGCTACACCTTC.

This chain's CDR3 is CASSSTGGDEQYF. In nucleotides, the CDR3 is TGTGCCAGCAGTTCGACAGGGGGGGACGAGCAGTACTTC. The chain is built from TRBV28 and TRBJ2-7; 9 bases agree with TRBD1. The V segment lost 4 bases and the J segment 5 bases; nucleotides outside the gene matches: 3. Germline CDR1 is MDHEN and CDR2 is SYDVKM. CDR3 size: 13 residues.

This chain links TRBV7-9 with TRBJ2-7, with D perhaps matching TRBD1 (5 bases). This CDR3 contains 15 residues. Between the trimmed V and J ends, which lost 4 bases and 4 bases, there was a span of 17 bases. Germline CDR1 SEHNR, CDR2 FQNEAQ (reference sequence). The CDR3 DNA is TGTGCCAGCAGCTCCGGACACCCACCGGCGTACGAGCAGTACTTC. Its translation is CASSSGHPPAYEQYF.

The genes are TRBV9 and TRBJ2-1; either TRBD1 or TRBD2 may supply D (5 bases each). Germline CDR1 and CDR2: SGDLS and YYNGEE. V lost 5 bases and J lost 2, with 11 bases in between. CDR3 length: 14 amino acids. The CDR3 spells CASSPRGPYNEQFF. DNA of the CDR3: TGTGCCAGCAGTCCCCGGGGCCCCTACAATGAGCAGTTCTTC.

The rearrangement joins TRBV28 to TRBJ2-5, with 9 bases lining up with TRBD2. Germline trimming cut 4 bases from V and 2 bases from J; bases unmatched to any gene: 14. Germline lookup yields CDR1 MDHEN and CDR2 SYDVKM. The CDR3 contains 18 residues. The CDR3 DNA sequence: TGTGCCAGCAGTTCCACCGCGATTATAGCGGGGGAACAAGAGACCCAGTACTTC. Translation: CASSSTAIIAGEQETQYF.